This is a list of T cell receptor beta chains from one sample in a study of regulatory T cells in long-lasting Graves disease. TCRdb re-called the multiplex PCR reads with MiXCR, one entry per CDR3 protein. Of around 400,000 distinct CDR3 sequences detected, 15% to 17% appear once; the ten largest clones hold 22%. Sample: peripheral blood mononuclear cells (PBMCs), taken at new diagnosis, from a patient treated with antithyroid drugs. The receptors originated from a female donor with Graves disease. The CDR3 runs from the conserved cysteine through the conserved F or W. The D gene is left open where the match is weak. Expanded clones get a size class; other rows say once, few or many, or leave the size out.

size,D,V,J,DNA,CDR3
many,NA,TRBV5-1,TRBJ1-2,TGCGCCAGCAGCTTGGAAACCCCAGGGTTCGACTATGGCTACACCTTC,CASSLETPGFDYGYTF
many,TRBD1,TRBV5-1,TRBJ2-1,TGCGCCAGCAGCTTGAAGGGACAGGGGGCTTTGGAGCAGTTCTTC,CASSLKGQGALEQFF
many,TRBD1,TRBV7-2,TRBJ1-2,TGTGCCAGCAGCCCCTCCGAGACAGGGAACTATGGCTACACCTTC,CASSPSETGNYGYTF
NA,NA,TRBV9,TRBJ2-2,TGTGCCAGCAGCGTAGCAACAGGCACCGGGGAGCTGTTTTTT,CASSVATGTGELFF
NA,TRBD2,TRBV9,TRBJ2-1,TGTGCCAGCAGCCCTAGCGGGGGGGCTGGAAATGAGCAGTTCTTC,CASSPSGGAGNEQFF
NA,NA,TRBV4-1,TRBJ2-7,TGCGCCAGCAGCCCGGACCCAAGCTCCTACGAGCAGTACTTC,CASSPDPSSYEQYF
many,NA,TRBV13,TRBJ1-2,TGTGCCAGCAGTTCTGGGGGCGAAGATAATGGCTACACCTTC,CASSSGGEDNGYTF
many,NA,TRBV5-1,TRBJ2-1,TGCGCCAGCAGCTTCCTCAAGGGAGGTCCGGGGTGGAATGAGCAGTTCTTC,CASSFLKGGPGWNEQFF
many,TRBD2,TRBV25-1,TRBJ2-1,TGTGCCAGCCGAGCTCCTAGCGGGGGTTACAATGAGCAGTTCTTC,CASRAPSGGYNEQFF
many,NA,TRBV12-5,TRBJ1-5,TGTGCTAGTATACCCGAAATTAATAGCAATCAGCCCCAGCATTTT,CASIPEINSNQPQHF
NA,TRBD2,TRBV20-1,TRBJ2-3,TGCAGTGCCCCGAACCCGCGTGGGCTAGCGGGCGACTCTAGCACAGATACGCAGTATTTT,CSAPNPRGLAGDSSTDTQYF
many,NA,TRBV9,TRBJ2-1,TGTGCCAGCAGCGTAGCAGGGGACCTCACGAATGAGCAGTTCTTC,CASSVAGDLTNEQFF
many,NA,TRBV30,TRBJ1-1,TGTGCCTGGAGTTCAAGGGCGGACACTGAAGCTTTCTTT,CAWSSRADTEAFF
NA,TRBD2,TRBV2,TRBJ2-1,TGTGCCAGCAGTTCCGCGTCAGCTAGCGGGAGCTCTGAGCAGTTCTTC,CASSSASASGSSEQFF
many,NA,TRBV7-9,TRBJ2-5,TGTGCCAGCAGCATCGCGGGGGAGACCCAGTACTTC,CASSIAGETQYF
many,NA,TRBV5-5,TRBJ1-2,TGTGCCAGCAGCATAGTGGACGGCGCTAGTGGCTATGGCTACACCTTC,CASSIVDGASGYGYTF
many,NA,TRBV7-9,TRBJ2-3,TGTGCCAGCAGCACGGCTGGGGAGATCGATACGCAGTATTTT,CASSTAGEIDTQYF
NA,NA,TRBV28,TRBJ2-7,TGTGCCAGCAGCGGAGACCCGACAGCGACCAGCTCCTACGAGCAGTACTTC,CASSGDPTATSSYEQYF
many,TRBD1,TRBV5-4,TRBJ2-7,TGTGCCAGCAGCTGGGGGACAGGGGCCGAGCAGTACTTC,CASSWGTGAEQYF
many,NA,TRBV6-2/TRBV6-3,TRBJ2-3,TGTGCCAGCAGTGCCGTGACTAGCACAGATACGCAGTATTTT,CASSAVTSTDTQYF
NA,TRBD1,TRBV4-1,TRBJ2-1,TGCGCCAGCAGCCAAGTTCACGGGACAGTCTCCTACAATGAGCAGTTCTTC,CASSQVHGTVSYNEQFF
many,NA,TRBV6-1,TRBJ1-1,TGTGCCAGCCGTGTCTGGGGCCTGGACACTGAAGCTTTCTTT,CASRVWGLDTEAFF
many,TRBD1,TRBV12-3/TRBV12-4,TRBJ1-2,TGTGCCAGCAGTTTAGTCGCCGTCGGGCAGGGGGGTGGCTACACCTTC,CASSLVAVGQGGGYTF
many,NA,TRBV20-1,TRBJ2-5,TGCAGTGCCCACCTTCTTACTAGCTCCGTGCAGACCCAGTACTTC,CSAHLLTSSVQTQYF
many,NA,TRBV12-3/TRBV12-4,TRBJ1-1,TGTGCCAGCAGTGCTACTCATAGTTCGACTGAAGCTTTCTTT,CASSATHSSTEAFF